The entry below describes one T cell receptor beta chain. This entry is derived from a study of blood T cell repertoires in COVID-19. The wider study: Both acute and convalescent COVID-19 samples were obtained from the United States, Italy and Spain. PBMCs, B-cell-depleted T cells, or T cells were the source of the cDNA or gDNA that made up the material.

It was during active infection that Seattle patients were enrolled and then longitudinally followed. This CDR3 comprises 15 residues. CDR1 SGHRS and CDR2 YFSETQ come from the germline V gene. V lost 4 bases and J 1 base, leaving 14 bases between the germline ends. Original analysis: Amplifying reference gene primers gave estimates of nucleated cell counts. The table came from immunoSEQ multiplex PCR; TCRdb's copy has only in-frame clones and leaves some out. The DNA was the basis for D and trimming; V, J and clone size are from that table. Of about 180,000 clones in the sample, more than 70% were seen once.

This rearrangement joins TRBV5-1 to TRBJ1-1, with D possibly matching TRBD1 (6 bases). The sample was peripheral blood. The receptor's source is a person between 65 and 79 years old with COVID-19, enrolled during active disease. This chain's CDR3 is CASSQGHRANTEAFF. For the CDR3, the DNA is TGCGCCAGCAGCCAGGGACACCGAGCGAACACTGAAGCTTTCTTT. Full variable domain (missing parts from reference TRBV5-1 and TRBJ1-1): KAGVTQTPRYLIKTRGQQVTLSCSPISGHRSVSWYQQTPGQGLQFLFEYFSETQRNKGNFPGRFSGRQFSNSRSEMNVSTLELGDSALYLCASSQGHRANTEAFFGQGTRLTVV.